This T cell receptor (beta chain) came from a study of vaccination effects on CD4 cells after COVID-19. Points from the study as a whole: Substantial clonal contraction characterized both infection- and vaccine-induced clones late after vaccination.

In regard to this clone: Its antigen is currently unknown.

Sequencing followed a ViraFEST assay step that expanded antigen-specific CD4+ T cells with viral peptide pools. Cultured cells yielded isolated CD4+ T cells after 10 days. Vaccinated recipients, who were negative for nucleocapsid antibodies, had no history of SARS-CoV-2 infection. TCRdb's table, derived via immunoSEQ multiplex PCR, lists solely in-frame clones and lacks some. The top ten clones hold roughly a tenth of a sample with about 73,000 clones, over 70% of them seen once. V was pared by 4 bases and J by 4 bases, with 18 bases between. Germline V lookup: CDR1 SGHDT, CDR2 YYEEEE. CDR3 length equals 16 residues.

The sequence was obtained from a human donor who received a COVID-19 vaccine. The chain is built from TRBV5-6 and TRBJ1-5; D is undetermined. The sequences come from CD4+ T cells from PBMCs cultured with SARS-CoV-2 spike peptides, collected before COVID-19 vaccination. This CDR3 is CASSSKSGLNNQPQHF. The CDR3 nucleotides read TGTGCCAGCAGCAGCAAATCAGGTCTTAATAATCAGCCCCAGCATTTT.